These 31 T cell receptor beta chains share one sample of origin, sequenced in a study of T cell responses to AZD1222 COVID-19 vaccine. Generated by immunoSEQ multiplex PCR, the TCRdb table keeps only in-frame clones and is missing some. The table has fewer than 150,000 clones, approximately 90% seen once. Sequenced material: peripheral blood, taken 28 days after the second AZD1222 dose. The source is an adult who received the AZD1222 COVID-19 vaccine.

The chain carries TRBV27 and TRBJ1-1, with TRBD1 matching over 8 bases. The CDR3 consists of 14 residues. Germline V gene lookup returns CDR1 MNHEY and CDR2 SMNVEV (reference sequence). Unmatched junction bases numbered 8, after V lost 5 bases and J lost 6 bases. CDR3 in DNA: TGTGCCAGCAGTCCGGGTGACAGGGGCCCTGAAGCTTTCTTT. It specifies CASSPGDRGPEAFF.

The chain's CDR3 is CASRTISTGNYGYTF. The CDR3 nucleotides read TGTGCCAGTCGAACCATCTCCACAGGGAACTATGGCTACACCTTC. The gene calls are TRBV19 and TRBJ1-2; possibly TRBD1 for D (6 bases). The V and J ends lost 8 bases and 2 bases respectively, with 18 bases between them. Germline V CDR1 and CDR2: LNHDA, SQIVND (reference sequence). The CDR3 runs to 15 residues. The complete variable domain, with remaining parts taken from reference TRBV19 and TRBJ1-2, reads DGGITQSPKYLFRKEGQNVTLSCEQNLNHDAMYWYRQDPGQGLRLIYYSQIVNDFQKGDIAEGYSVSREKKESFPLTVTSAQKNPTAFYLCASRTISTGNYGYTFGSGTRLTVV.

The chain joins TRBV19 to TRBJ2-1; 12 positions agree with TRBD2. In germline, CDR1 is LNHDA, CDR2 SQIVND (reference sequence). After removal of 7 bases from V and 7 bases from J, the junction contained 8 bases not matched to a gene. The length of the CDR3 is 15 residues. The CDR3 DNA follows: TGTGCCAGTAAAATCCTAGCGGGAGGGCCTAATGAGCAGTTCTTC. It codes for CASKILAGGPNEQFF. The full variable domain, completed using reference TRBV19 and TRBJ2-1, is DGGITQSPKYLFRKEGQNVTLSCEQNLNHDAMYWYRQDPGQGLRLIYYSQIVNDFQKGDIAEGYSVSREKKESFPLTVTSAQKNPTAFYLCASKILAGGPNEQFFGPGTRLTVL.

The chain carries TRBV12-3 or TRBV12-4 and TRBJ1-1; 9 bases match TRBD1. The CDR3 covers 13 residues. Trimming cost V 6 bases and J 5 bases; bases outside gene matches: 4. Written as DNA, the CDR3 is TGTGCCAGCAGGGGACAGGGTCATACTGAAGCTTTCTTT. Amino acids: CASRGQGHTEAFF.

In this sample, this clone turned up many times. The rearrangement links TRBV6-5 to TRBJ1-6; D remains unclear. Germline V gene data show CDR1 as MNHEY and CDR2 as SVGAGI. V was cut by 6 bases and J by 8 bases, with 17 bases left in between. The CDR3 totals 15 residues. The CDR3 DNA is TGTGCCAGCAGCTTACACATTCATGGCGATTCACCCCTCCACTTT. It codes for CASSLHIHGDSPLHF.

The chain links TRBV6-5 to TRBJ1-5; the D is unclear. The ends were cut back, 6 bases at V and 10 bases at J, with 19 bases in the middle. The CDR3 contains 14 residues. Germline CDR1 is MNHEY and CDR2 is SVGAGI. This CDR3 is CASSPRTDYYPQHF. The CDR3 DNA reads as TGTGCCAGCAGCCCAAGGACGGATTATTATCCCCAGCATTTT.

This clone appeared a single time. The rearrangement links TRBV5-1 to TRBJ2-1, with 9 bases lining up with TRBD1. The V gene end was trimmed by 4 bases and the J gene end by 7 bases; junction bases not matched to a gene: 12. This CDR3 is 16 amino acids long. Germline loops: CDR1 SGHRS, CDR2 YFSETQ. Here the CDR3 reads CASSTQTGGASNEQFF. The CDR3 DNA sequence: TGCGCCAGCAGCACCCAAACAGGGGGCGCATCTAATGAGCAGTTCTTC.

The chain is built from TRBV9 and TRBJ2-3; TRBD2 matches at 10 bases. The germline V gene encodes CDR1 SGDLS and CDR2 YYNGEE. V was clipped by 3 bases and J by 1 base; unmatched bases: 5. The CDR3 loop spans 16 amino acids. CDR3 sequence (DNA): TGTGCCAGCAGCGAGCGGGGGGGCTTGGGCACAGATACGCAGTATTTT. Encoded protein: CASSERGGLGTDTQYF.

The chain uses TRBV4-2 and TRBJ2-5; 7 bases fit TRBD1. This CDR3 region has 16 residues. The ends lost 4 bases at V and 7 bases at J; junction bases unmatched: 15. Looked up from germline, CDR1 is LGHNA and CDR2 is YNFKEQ. CDR3 nucleotide sequence: TGTGCCAGCAGCCTTAATCCGGGACAGAAGGGGCCGACCCAGTACTTC. Translated: CASSLNPGQKGPTQYF.

CDR3 amino acids: CASSRDRGQETQYF. DNA of the CDR3: TGTGCCAGCAGTCGGGACAGGGGGCAAGAGACCCAGTACTTC. The rearrangement joins TRBV2 to TRBJ2-5; 11 nucleotides align to TRBD1. Germline V gives CDR1 SNHLY, CDR2 FYNNEI. J was trimmed by 2 bases and V by 5 bases; bases with no gene match: 1. The CDR3 totals 14 residues.

This clone has a single count. The chain joins TRBV14 to TRBJ1-1, with TRBD1 matching over 7 bases. The CDR3 runs 17 residues. Germline loops: CDR1 SGHDN, CDR2 FVKESK. V was pared by 0 bases and J by 1 base, with 8 bases of the junction left unmatched. The CDR3 region is CASSQDRIQGRNTEAFF. In nucleotides, the CDR3 is TGTGCCAGCAGCCAAGACCGTATACAGGGGAGGAACACTGAAGCTTTCTTT.

The CDR3 nucleotides are TGTGCCAGCTCACCTCGGAGCGGAAGAGACGAGCAGTACTTC. Translation gives CASSPRSGRDEQYF. J is TRBJ2-7 and V is TRBV18, with TRBD2 as a possible D gene (5 bases). There are 14 residues in the CDR3. Trimming shortened V by 3 bases and J by 5 bases, and 14 bases separated the two germline ends. Germline assignment: CDR1 KGHSH and CDR2 LQKENI.

The CDR3 DNA reads as TGTGCCAGCAGCTTGGGTAGGGGCGCGACTGAAGCTTTCTTT. Its translation is CASSLGRGATEAFF. V gene TRBV5-4 combines with J gene TRBJ1-1, with D possibly being TRBD1 (5 bases). The germline gives CDR1 SGHNT, CDR2 YYREEE (reference sequence). The V end lost 0 bases, the J end lost 5 bases, and 11 bases lay between the germline ends. CDR3 length equals 14 residues. Supplemented by reference TRBV5-4 and TRBJ1-1, the full variable domain reads ETGVTQSPTHLIKTRGQQVTLRCSSQSGHNTVSWYQQALGQGPQFIFQYYREEENGRGNFPPRFSGLQFPNYSSELNVNALELDDSALYLCASSLGRGATEAFFGQGTRLTVV.

The rearrangement links TRBV5-1 to TRBJ2-7, with D tentatively TRBD1 (6 bases). The CDR3 runs to 14 residues. Trimming shortened V by 0 bases and J by 1 base, and 8 bases separated the two germline ends. Germline values: CDR1 SGHRS, CDR2 YFSETQ. The CDR3 here is CASSLGGQSYEQYF. The DNA of the CDR3 is TGCGCCAGCAGCTTGGGGGGGCAGTCCTACGAGCAGTACTTC. Full variable domain (missing parts from reference TRBV5-1 and TRBJ2-7): KAGVTQTPRYLIKTRGQQVTLSCSPISGHRSVSWYQQTPGQGLQFLFEYFSETQRNKGNFPGRFSGRQFSNSRSEMNVSTLELGDSALYLCASSLGGQSYEQYFGPGTRLTVT.

Here the CDR3 DNA reads TGTGCCAGCAGTCCCAGCCTCGCCCAGGGATTAGGCACAGATACGCAGTATTTT. Translating gives CASSPSLAQGLGTDTQYF. The V call is TRBV27, the J call TRBJ2-3; possibly TRBD1 for D (5 bases). In germline, CDR1 is MNHEY, CDR2 SMNVEV (reference sequence). Trimming shortened V by 5 bases and J by 1 base, and 22 bases separated the two germline ends. The CDR3 contains 18 residues.

This chain uses TRBV7-9 with TRBJ2-1; 13 bases line up with TRBD2. Looked up from germline, CDR1 is SEHNR and CDR2 is FQNEAQ (reference sequence). The CDR3 loop spans 15 amino acids. The V and J ends lost 7 bases and 7 bases, in that order; junction bases with no gene match: 7. CDR3 in DNA: TGTGCCAGCACCAATGGACTAGCGGGAGATAATGAGCAGTTCTTC. As protein: CASTNGLAGDNEQFF.

This chain links TRBV6-5 with TRBJ2-4; possibly TRBD2 for D (5 bases). The CDR3 runs 15 residues. Germline CDR1 reads MNHEY; CDR2 reads SVGAGI. The V and J ends lost 6 bases and 6 bases respectively, with 18 bases between them. The DNA of the CDR3 is TGTGCCAGCAGGTCAACAGCGGCCGCTTTAAACATTCAGTACTTC. Translated, it gives CASRSTAAALNIQYF.

This clone was seen a single time. The chain has TRBV5-1 and TRBJ1-2; D unresolved. Between the trimmed V and J ends, which lost 1 base and 8 bases, there was a span of 18 bases. CDR3 length: 15 amino acids. The germline V gene has CDR1 SGHRS and CDR2 YFSETQ. The CDR3 spells CASSLLDSDPRGYTF. CDR3 coding DNA: TGCGCCAGCAGCTTGCTGGACTCCGATCCGAGGGGCTACACCTTC.

The chain uses TRBV4-1 and TRBJ1-1, with 9 positions matching TRBD1. The CDR3 contains 17 residues. The V segment lost 1 base and the J segment 4 bases; nucleotides outside the gene matches: 10. Germline assignment: CDR1 MGHRA and CDR2 YSYEKL. The CDR3 loop is CASSQASGTGLGTEAFF. The CDR3 DNA is TGCGCCAGCAGCCAAGCCTCCGGGACAGGGCTGGGCACTGAAGCTTTCTTT.

The rearrangement joins TRBV30 to TRBJ1-2; a possible D gene is TRBD1 (5 bases). The CDR3 contains 15 residues. The germline V gene has CDR1 GTSNPN and CDR2 SVGIG (reference sequence). Trimming shortened V by 1 base and J by 8 bases, and 20 bases separated the two germline ends. The CDR3 here is CAWSEDSPGGDGYTF. In DNA, the CDR3 is TGTGCCTGGAGTGAGGATAGCCCCGGAGGGGACGGCTACACCTTC.

The chain is built from TRBV4-1 and TRBJ1-2; perhaps TRBD1 as D (6 bases). Trimming removed 3 bases from V and 2 bases from J, with 10 bases in between. The CDR3 covers 14 residues. CDR1 is MGHRA and CDR2 is YSYEKL in the germline V gene. CDR3 region: CASSHLTGNYGYTF. In nucleotides, the CDR3 is TGCGCCAGCAGCCACCTCACAGGGAACTATGGCTACACCTTC.

The rearrangement links TRBV6-5 to TRBJ2-1, with D possibly being TRBD2 (5 bases). The CDR3 is 14 residues long. V was trimmed by 4 bases and J by 2 bases, leaving 9 bases between them. Germline lookup yields CDR1 MNHEY and CDR2 SVGAGI. The CDR3 here is CASSSGNPYNEQFF. CDR3 coding DNA: TGTGCCAGCAGTTCCGGGAATCCCTACAATGAGCAGTTCTTC.

V usage is TRBV4-2 and J usage is TRBJ2-7; 7 bases are shared with TRBD2. J was trimmed by 4 bases and V by 4 bases; bases with no gene match: 10. Germline loops: CDR1 LGHNA, CDR2 YNFKEQ. The CDR3 totals 15 residues. CDR3 amino acids: CASSRSLLATYEQYF. The CDR3 DNA follows: TGTGCCAGCAGCCGGTCCCTACTAGCGACGTACGAGCAGTACTTC.

V usage is TRBV24-1 and J usage is TRBJ2-3, with a tentative D call TRBD2 (6 bases). Germline V gene sequence: CDR1 KGHDR, CDR2 SFDVKD. V shed 5 bases and J shed 3 bases, with 14 bases lying between them. The CDR3 runs 15 residues. This CDR3 is CATSAGWGVTDTQYF. The CDR3 DNA follows: TGTGCCACCAGTGCCGGTTGGGGGGTGACAGATACGCAGTATTTT.

The rearrangement uses TRBV4-2 and TRBJ2-2; D is perhaps TRBD2 (5 bases). V gave up 0 bases and J gave up 3 bases, with 14 bases separating them. CDR1 and CDR2 from the germline V gene are LGHNA and YNFKEQ. This CDR3 contains 17 residues. CDR3 in amino acids: CASSQDPGVVDTGELFF. CDR3 nucleotides: TGTGCCAGCAGCCAAGATCCCGGGGTGGTTGACACCGGGGAGCTGTTTTTT.

The chain carries TRBV6-5 and TRBJ1-2; D gene uncertain. Germline V gene sequence: CDR1 MNHEY, CDR2 SVGAGI. The CDR3 covers 13 residues. Trimming took off 11 bases at V and 7 bases at J, with 20 bases between the two ends. As DNA, the CDR3 is TGTGCCTTTAGGACGGCCGCGGAGGGTGGCTACACCTTC. Translated: CAFRTAAEGGYTF.

This chain links TRBV6-5 with TRBJ2-5, with a possible D match to TRBD1 (6 bases). The ends were cut back, 10 bases at V and 5 bases at J, with 17 bases in the middle. The length of the CDR3 is 13 residues. Germline values: CDR1 MNHEY, CDR2 SVGAGI. The CDR3 spells CATLKDSYETQYF. The DNA for the CDR3 is TGTGCCACCCTCAAGGACAGCTACGAGACCCAGTACTTC.

This clone is a singleton in its sample. Sequence at one end of the junction differs from germline and may be a read error. This chain uses TRBV7-7 with TRBJ2-1; weak D call: TRBD2 (5 bases). The CDR3 length is 15 residues. Per the germline V gene, CDR1 is SSHAT and CDR2 is FNYEAQ (reference sequence). The CDR3 spells CASSPLSGIGNEQFF. The CDR3 DNA reads as TGTGCTAGCAGCCCGCTATCGGGGATTGGGAATGAGCAGTTCTTC.

V gene TRBV6-5 combines with J gene TRBJ2-4, with a tentative D call TRBD2 (6 bases). In germline, CDR1 is MNHEY, CDR2 SVGAGI. The V end lost 7 bases, the J end lost 8 bases, and 21 bases lay between the germline ends. This CDR3 is 15 amino acids long. The CDR3 sequence is CASNSGGTPADIQYF. CDR3 DNA sequence: TGTGCCAGCAACTCCGGCGGGACCCCGGCGGACATTCAGTACTTC.

The gene calls are TRBV9 and TRBJ1-2; 9 positions match TRBD1. With V trimmed by 4 bases and J by 1 base, 8 bases remained unmatched. There are 16 residues in the CDR3. CDR1 and CDR2 (germline): SGDLS, YYNGEE. The CDR3 is CASSPQDRGLNYGYTF. For the CDR3, the DNA is TGTGCCAGCAGCCCCCAGGACAGGGGACTTAACTATGGCTACACCTTC.

This CDR3 is CASSQGPGRTNSPLHF. CDR3 nucleotide sequence: TGTGCCAGCAGCCAAGGTCCGGGACGGACTAATTCACCCCTCCACTTT. This chain connects TRBV3-1 (or the pseudogene TRBV3-2) to TRBJ1-6; TRBD1 might be the D (5 bases). With 1 base removed from V and 6 bases from J, the gap between germline ends came to 13 bases. The CDR3 is made up of 16 amino acids. CDR1 is LGHDT and CDR2 is YNNKEL in the germline V gene (reference sequence).